This T cell receptor beta chain appears in the sequencing data of a study of spatial heterogeneity in lung cancer. TCRdb itself ran the 5' RACE reads through MiXCR, one entry per CDR3 protein. In the table there are about 39,000 distinct CDR3 sequences, 5.8% of which are singletons. Indicated time point: sample taken at primary tumor resection. No cell sorting; template was whole RNA from tumor, lung tissue or PBMC. The CDR3 loop spans 13 amino acids. Germline CDR1 reads SNHLY; CDR2 reads FYNNEI. The germline V and J ends were trimmed by 6 bases and 5 bases, with 13 bases remaining between them. This clonotype showed up just a few times.

The J gene is TRBJ1-1, the V gene TRBV2; unclear D gene. The sample in question was PBMCs, obtained at surgery. This clonotype was obtained from a male donor with early-stage non-small cell lung cancer. CDR3 nucleotide sequence: TGTGCCAGCAGAGGTATGGGGTTGACTGAAGCTTTCTTT. Translation gives CASRGMGLTEAFF.